This T cell receptor beta chain came from a study of shared clonotypes between healthy human individuals. For the study at large: A few men and a couple of women, aged 18 to 49, were donors.

The V end lost 1 base, the J end lost 7 bases, and 8 bases lay between the germline ends. Germline CDR1 and CDR2: SGHTA and FQGTGA. This CDR3 is built from 13 residues. Produced via immunoSEQ multiplex PCR; TCRdb's table is partial and in-frame only. The sample has roughly 700,000 clones, 74% seen once. The sample holds many counts of this clone. The sequenced sample consisted of memory CD4+ T cells sorted from blood. Subset noted: CD45RA-negative fraction. V gene TRBV7-3 combines with J gene TRBJ1-5; D is uncertain. This clonotype was obtained from a woman younger than 45 in good health. The CDR3 is CASSLNFGQPQHF. The CDR3 nucleotides are TGTGCCAGCAGCTTAAATTTTGGGCAGCCCCAGCATTTT.